A single sample is the source of the 22 T cell receptor beta chains below, sequenced in a study of blood T cell repertoires in COVID-19. Method: immunoSEQ multiplex PCR; TCRdb's copy keeps in-frame clones and lacks some. The table records 150,000 to 200,000 clones, more than 65% of them present only once. Sequences were obtained from PBMCs or T cells enriched from blood (not recorded which). Every receptor here comes from a woman aged 45-59 years with acute COVID-19.

This clone was picked up a small number of times. Other nucleotide sequences from this sample produce the same CDR3. This chain uses TRBV3-1 (or the pseudogene TRBV3-2) with TRBJ1-5, with D hard to call. The CDR3 has 16 amino acids. V lost 1 base and J lost 1, with 11 bases in between. The germline CDR1 and CDR2 sequences are LGHDT and YNNKEL (reference sequence). For the CDR3, the DNA is TGTGCCAGCAGCCAAGGTCAGGTCGGAAGCAATCAGCCCCAGCATTTT. This encodes CASSQGQVGSNQPQHF.

This chain connects TRBV2 to TRBJ1-2; 7 positions agree with TRBD1. Germline CDR1 is SNHLY and CDR2 is FYNNEI. The CDR3 is 18 residues long. V trimming: 6 bases; J trimming: 3 bases; junction bases outside the gene matches: 19. The CDR3 bases are TGTGCCAGCAGCGCCCTACAGGGGAAAGTGGTGGGTGACTATGGCTACACCTTC. As protein: CASSALQGKVVGDYGYTF.

This chain links TRBV28 with TRBJ1-2; D remains ambiguous. Per germline, CDR1 MDHEN and CDR2 SYDVKM. The CDR3 is made up of 15 amino acids. V was pared by 4 bases and J by 5 bases, with 17 bases between. CDR3 DNA sequence: TGTGCCAGCAGTTCCCCCGTGGGCAGCAATTATGGCTACACCTTC. Protein: CASSSPVGSNYGYTF.

This clone showed up just a few times. The chain links TRBV2 to TRBJ1-6; 8 bases map to TRBD1. CDR1 is SNHLY, CDR2 FYNNEI, per germline. With 6 bases clipped from V and 12 bases from J, the junction kept 10 bases outside the gene matches. This CDR3 has 14 residues. CDR3 in amino acids: CASSRTGPPEPLHF. As DNA, the CDR3 is TGTGCCAGCAGCCGGACAGGGCCTCCGGAACCCCTCCACTTT. Full variable domain (remainder filled in from reference TRBV2 and TRBJ1-6): EPEVTQTPSHQVTQMGQEVILRCVPISNHLYFYWYRQILGQKVEFLVSFYNNEISEKSEIFDDQFSVERPDGSNFTLKIRSTKLEDSAMYFCASSRTGPPEPLHFGNGTRLTVT.

The chain is built from TRBV11-2 and TRBJ2-1; 9 bases are a match to TRBD2. Unmatched junction bases numbered 11, after V lost 0 bases and J lost 8 bases. From germline, CDR1 is SGHAT and CDR2 FQNNGV. CDR3 length: 17 amino acids. As DNA, the CDR3 is TGTGCCAGCAGCTTAGATCGTGGAAGCGGGGGGATAGATGAGCAGTTCTTC. Amino acids: CASSLDRGSGGIDEQFF.

The chain is built from TRBV7-6 and TRBJ2-3; 10 bases agree with TRBD2. V was pared by 3 bases and J by 1 base, with 4 bases of the junction left unmatched. Germline CDR1 SGHVS, CDR2 FNYEAQ. The CDR3 is 16 residues long. The CDR3 DNA reads as TGTGCCAGCAGCTTGAGCGGGGGGGCGCGCACAGATACGCAGTATTTT. This codes for CASSLSGGARTDTQYF.

This chain joins TRBV13 and TRBJ2-3; 8 bases are a match to TRBD2. The CDR3 extends over 14 amino acids. Germline CDR1 PRHDT, CDR2 FYEKMQ (reference sequence). J was trimmed by 4 bases and V by 0 bases; bases with no gene match: 0. CDR3 amino acids: CASSLGTSADTQYF. CDR3 DNA: TGTGCCAGCAGCTTAGGGACTAGCGCAGATACGCAGTATTTT. Looking up the rest from reference TRBV13 and TRBJ2-3 gives the full variable domain: AAGVIQSPRHLIKEKRETATLKCYPIPRHDTVYWYQQGPGQDPQFLISFYEKMQSDKGSIPDRFSAQQFSDYHSELNMSSLELGDSALYFCASSLGTSADTQYFGPGTRLTVL.

The gene calls are TRBV30 and TRBJ1-5; 8 bases align to TRBD1. The CDR3 sequence is 14 residues long. Germline CDR1 GTSNPN, CDR2 SVGIG (reference sequence). Germline trimming cut 0 bases from V and 6 bases from J; bases unmatched to any gene: 4. This CDR3 is CAWSVQQGAQPQHF. CDR3 nucleotide sequence: TGTGCCTGGAGTGTACAGCAGGGGGCTCAGCCCCAGCATTTT. The full variable domain, rest sourced from reference TRBV30 and TRBJ1-5, is SQTIHQWPATLVQPVGSPLSLECTVEGTSNPNLYWYRQAAGRGLQLLFYSVGIGQISSEVPQNLSASRPQDRQFILSSKKLLLSDSGFYLCAWSVQQGAQPQHFGDGTRLSIL.

The V call is TRBV6-2 or TRBV6-3, the J call TRBJ2-3; D unclear. Germline loops: CDR1 MNHEY, CDR2 SVGEGT. The length of the CDR3 is 14 residues. The germline V and J ends were trimmed by 0 bases and 6 bases, with 10 bases remaining between them. Here the CDR3 DNA reads TGTGCCAGCAGTTACTCGAGCTCTTCCGATACGCAGTATTTT. Translated: CASSYSSSSDTQYF.

The chain joins TRBV19 to TRBJ2-3; 7 bases agree with TRBD2. V was pared by 5 bases and J by 3 bases, with 11 bases of the junction left unmatched. There are 16 residues in the CDR3. The V gene's germline CDR1 is LNHDA and CDR2 SQIVND (reference sequence). CDR3 protein: CASSPWLPGGTDTQYF. The CDR3 region has the DNA TGTGCCAGTAGTCCTTGGCTGCCCGGGGGGACAGATACGCAGTATTTT.

J is TRBJ1-1 and V is TRBV7-9; D call uncertain. The germline V and J ends were trimmed by 6 bases and 6 bases, with 17 bases remaining between them. This CDR3 region has 14 residues. Germline-derived CDR1 and CDR2 are SEHNR and FQNEAQ (reference sequence). The CDR3 protein is CASSFKSEGPEAFF. The CDR3 coding sequence is TGTGCCAGCAGTTTTAAATCGGAGGGCCCTGAAGCTTTCTTT.

This clone appeared once. The chain employs TRBV7-2 and TRBJ2-3, with 11 bases that match TRBD2. The CDR3 is made up of 15 amino acids. Germline CDR1 and CDR2: SGHTA and FQGNSA. The junction had 2 bases not matched to a gene; V was cut back by 0 bases and J by 6 bases. CDR3 protein: CASSLALAGVDTQYF. The CDR3 DNA reads TGTGCCAGCAGCTTAGCACTAGCGGGGGTGGATACGCAGTATTTT.

The V call is TRBV29-1, the J call TRBJ2-5; the D gene is possibly TRBD1 (6 bases). CDR1 and CDR2 (germline): SQVTM, ANQGSEA. The ends were cut back, 7 bases at V and 2 bases at J, with 14 bases in the middle. CDR3 length equals 13 residues. CDR3: CSAAGTTQETQYF. CDR3 DNA sequence: TGCAGCGCCGCCGGGACAACTCAAGAGACCCAGTACTTC.

The V call is TRBV10-1, the J call TRBJ2-5, with D unclear. Trimming took 3 bases from V and 5 from J, leaving 16 bases between them. Germline V gene sequence: CDR1 WNHNN, CDR2 SYGVQD (reference sequence). The CDR3 extends over 15 amino acids. DNA for the CDR3: TGCGCCAGCAGTGATTTTAGCACCTCCGGGGAGACCCAGTACTTC. Amino acid sequence: CASSDFSTSGETQYF.

The gene calls are TRBV24-1 and TRBJ2-3; TRBD1 matches at 8 bases. The J segment lost 3 bases and the V segment lost 4 bases, leaving 17 bases of the junction unmatched. This CDR3 has 19 amino acids. From germline, CDR1 is KGHDR and CDR2 SFDVKD. The CDR3 nucleotides read TGTGCCACCAGTGACCAATACTATATTCAGGGGGCTTGGACAGATACGCAGTATTTT. Protein: CATSDQYYIQGAWTDTQYF.

This sequence joins TRBV10-3 and TRBJ1-5, with D unresolved. The length of the CDR3 is 15 residues. Germline V gene data show CDR1 as ENHRY and CDR2 as SYGVKD. Trimming stripped 4 bases from V and 2 bases from J, with 12 bases between. For the CDR3, the DNA is TGTGCCATCAGTGGGACCGGACTTGGCAATCAGCCCCAGCATTTT. It translates to CAISGTGLGNQPQHF.

The rearrangement joins TRBV6-1 to TRBJ2-7, with D possibly TRBD2 on 5 matching bases. Germline CDR1 is MNHNS and CDR2 is SASEGT. CDR3 length: 16 residues. V dropped 3 bases and J dropped 0 bases, with 15 bases sitting between them. CDR3 sequence reads: CASSDRRLLASYEQYV. The CDR3 DNA reads as TGTGCCAGCAGTGATAGGCGTCTCCTAGCCTCCTACGAGCAGTACGTC.

This chain links TRBV11-3 with TRBJ1-1; D is unresolved. The CDR3 length is 13 residues. Between the trimmed V and J ends, which lost 1 base and 3 bases, there was a span of 6 bases. The germline CDR1 and CDR2 sequences are SGHNT and YENEEA. The CDR3 DNA follows: TGTGCCAGCAGCTTAGTCGGGGACACTGAAGCTTTCTTT. This encodes CASSLVGDTEAFF.

This chain uses TRBV28 with TRBJ1-4; TRBD1 aligns across 8 bases. The germline V gene encodes CDR1 MDHEN and CDR2 SYDVKM. The CDR3 totals 14 residues. After removal of 7 bases from V and 9 bases from J, the junction contained 10 bases not matched to a gene. The CDR3 DNA is TGTGCCAGCACCCTGGGACAGGCCCCTCAAAAACTGTTTTTT. Its translation: CASTLGQAPQKLFF.

The chain joins TRBV19 to TRBJ1-1, with D perhaps matching TRBD1 (6 bases). CDR1 and CDR2 (germline): LNHDA, SQIVND (reference sequence). V was trimmed by 3 bases and J by 4 bases, leaving 21 bases between them. CDR3 length: 17 residues. CDR3 DNA: TGTGCCAGTAGTATCCCTACGGGGAGGGGGTCAAGCACTGAAGCTTTCTTT. Protein product: CASSIPTGRGSSTEAFF.

In this sample, this clone turned up a few times. The chain combines TRBV6-6 with TRBJ1-1; 8 bases align to TRBD1. There are 14 residues in the CDR3. The germline CDR1 and CDR2 sequences are MNHNY and SVGAGI (reference sequence). V lost 6 bases to trimming and J lost 6 bases; unmatched junction nucleotides: 9. The CDR3 here is CASRAPQGAAEAFF. Written as DNA, the CDR3 is TGTGCCAGCAGGGCACCCCAGGGGGCGGCTGAAGCTTTCTTT.

The rearrangement joins TRBV6-4 to TRBJ2-1, with TRBD1 matching 8 bases. The V segment lost 6 bases and the J segment 3 bases; nucleotides outside the gene matches: 10. CDR1 and CDR2 from the germline V gene are MRHNA and SNTAGT. The CDR3 has 16 residues. CDR3 nucleotide sequence: TGTGCCAGCAGCCAACCCGGACAGGGAAACTACAATGAGCAGTTCTTC. This encodes CASSQPGQGNYNEQFF.